This paragraph covers one T cell receptor (beta chain) sequence. Its antigen remains unidentified. There are no base qualities to consult, and no much larger clone falls within one base. In total, approximately 690 healthy bone marrow donors made up the cohort. At the time of sampling, all cohort members were nominally healthy, though unrecorded immune exposures were likely present. The donor was CMV seropositive and belonged to the group of 250 to 300 seropositive cohort members. A peripheral blood sample was collected from each donor, and TCR beta sequencing was performed on peripheral blood mononuclear cells. The Qiagen DNeasy Blood Extraction Kit was used to extract genomic DNA from the blood cell samples. The library came from the immunoSEQ multiplex PCR assay. For the multiplex PCR, a mixture combining 60 forward primers for TCR Vbeta segments and 13 reverse primers for TCR Jbeta segments was used. The CDR3 region of rearranged TCR beta genes was amplified from genomic DNA with a multiplex PCR assay. Amplified TCR beta libraries were sequenced as 87-base-pair reads on the Illumina HiSeq System. The paper's processing steps were these. A later analysis tallied about 77 million unique TCR beta chains across the approximately 670 repertoires, and 10 million to 11 million of those chains were shared by two or more donors. Raw reads were error-corrected and collapsed into unique sequences by a nearest-neighbor algorithm in which closely related sequences were merged to remove PCR and sequencing errors. Alignment of CDR3 sequences to IMGT reference sequences was used to assign V, D and J gene segments. For a sequence to be retained, at least a six-nucleotide match to both a V gene segment and a J gene segment was required. A rearrangement was called productive if the CDR3 had no stop codons and remained in frame with V and J, and every other rearrangement was called non-productive. CDR3 was defined according to IMGT convention as the region running from the second conserved V-encoded cysteine to the conserved J-encoded phenylalanine. The earlier analysis of a few hundred of the donors excluded sequences that lacked an unambiguous match to a single V gene segment. In an earlier analysis of 500 to 750 of the donors, V segments were called functional above 56.7% productive rearrangements and were called segregating when the between-donor standard deviation exceeded 5%. To diagnose cytomegalovirus status from the catalog of TCR beta chain sequences, a statistical classification framework was built. In a later analysis, TCR nucleotide sequences were compared against IMGT/GENE-DB human TR gene sequences so that V and J genes could be assigned. In a later analysis, CDR3 sequences and most-parsimonious VDJ recombination scenarios were assigned using the TCRdist pipeline. A later analysis defined each TCR beta chain by its CDR3 amino acid sequence plus V-gene family, and excluded reads lacking a unique V-gene family. To address suspected cross-contamination and a sequencing artifact, a later analysis removed several hundred highly shared, low-generation-probability nucleotide sequences. In a later analysis, a clonal expansion index was calculated for each public chain from normalized within-repertoire ranks of inferred template counts. Generation probabilities in a later analysis came from a VDJ recombination model fitted to out-of-frame rearrangements, and those results were checked against IGoR. In a later analysis, TCR-TCR, TCR-HLA and TCR-CMV co-occurrence was scored with hypergeometric tests, and a repertoire-size bias correction was applied to TCR pairs. A later analysis estimated false discovery rates by permuting HLA or CMV assignments 20 times. In a later analysis, co-occurring TCRs were grouped with DBSCAN, and TCRdist sequence similarity was added when clustering was performed within HLA-allele-positive subsets. Repertoires with fewer than 30,000 or more than 120,000 public chains, plus five repertoires with anomalous nucleotide sharing, were excluded from co-occurrence clustering. Here the immuneACCESS table is served through TCRdb, limited to in-frame sequences with V and J called. Missing clones are a known gap in these copies; in checked studies unresolved V genes cover under half, and the rest lacks a known reason. The V and J calls and the clone size are those of that table, but D and trimming were determined from the DNA. In all, the sample holds about 160,000 clones, and about 81% of those were seen once. Approximately 1.5% of the sample belongs to the ten largest clones.

This entry comes from a study of cytomegalovirus exposure and HLA in healthy donors (dated by TCRdb to about 2017). Regarding the research as a whole: An earlier analysis of several hundred of the donors reported about 250 Gb of sequence data and 120 million or so unique TCR beta sequences from about 179 million T cells. The number of typed donors differed by locus: about 629-630 for A, B, C, DRB1 and DQB1; some 540 for DQA1; about 600 for DPA1; and roughly 490 for DPB1. Donor age, sex, ethnicity and CMV serostatus were compiled alongside the repertoire data. Among the approximately 400 genotyped donors, about 85% belonged to the genetic ancestry cluster associated with self-reported Caucasian donors. To study patterns of TCR occurrence, a later analysis re-analyzed previously published TCR beta repertoires from around 700 donors and added high-resolution HLA genotyping. Every discovery cohort repertoire had been produced on one sequencing platform. An earlier analysis of some 600 of the donors applied high-throughput TCR beta sequencing to assess whether each TCR beta V gene segment acted as functional or pseudogenic. To predict cytomegalovirus infection status, the study combined high-throughput TCR immunosequencing, statistical association of individual TCRs with disease status, and machine learning. The later analysis used no new phenotypic data to find candidate immune exposures, relying instead on TCR beta sequences and their occurrence across donors. Class I and class II HLA loci were covered by the typing at four-digit resolution. About five DR-DQ haplotypes were handled as single units for association and clustering, since linkage in the cohort was strong. An early release covering 550 to 700 HLA-typed donors comprised roughly 300 gigabases of sequencing data and 85 million or so unique TCR sequences. A later genetic analysis used genome-wide SNP genotypes for about 65% of the 666 donors, treating that subset as a discovery cohort. A separate validation cohort of about 110 different subjects was used in addition to the approximately 670-subject first cohort. The study aimed to test whether signatures of past pathogen exposure could be identified by cataloging public T cell receptors. Among 350 to 400 genotyped donors of the cohort, an average of approximately 230,000 unique TCR beta nucleotide sequences were sequenced per donor, roughly 20% of them non-productive. Using immunosequencing, the study profiled T cell repertoires from about 610 subjects and related those repertoires to cytomegalovirus serostatus.

Broad study findings and their caveats: Most TCR sequences were observed very rarely across donors, whereas some public TCRs were present in many individuals. In a later analysis, HLA-associated TCR beta chains showed more clonal expansion and lower generation probabilities than non-associated chains that were equally common. In a later genetic analysis, a missense DCLRE1C variant was associated with V-gene and J-gene trimming of TCR beta chains, and the association was replicated in an independent cohort. Presence/absence analyses assumed roughly uniform sequencing depth across donors, an assumption that may not hold. Assigning TCR associations to individual alleles was difficult when HLA alleles, especially DR and DQ, strongly co-occurred. A later genetic analysis reported fewer N-insertions in productive TCRs among donors in an Asian-associated ancestry cluster than the roughly 720-donor mean. The sequencing pipeline was judged likely to have produced a cluster of highly shared sequence variants as a technical artifact. A total of roughly 160 TCR beta chains were listed by the study as associated with cytomegalovirus. A further reported finding was that TCR beta sequences accurately predicted the HLA-A and HLA-B alleles for most subjects in the first cohort. Correlated functional status among segregating V segments might be attributable to linkage disequilibrium, but an unknown experimental factor could not be ruled out. According to the authors, the approach could potentially be generalized to other disease states and immunological phenotypes. Because counts were too low, 15 or so rarely observed V segments, including chromosome 9 orphons, were excluded from the earlier analysis of 500 to 700 of the donors. In a later analysis, several top co-occurrence clusters were reported to appear linked to parvovirus B19, influenza, CMV and Epstein-Barr virus. For the cohort, immune exposure information was limited to CMV serostatus. In vitro tests confirmed that a few of the cytomegalovirus-associated TCR beta chains recognize cytomegalovirus antigens. The classifier was reported to diagnose cytomegalovirus status with high specificity and sensitivity in both the original and validation cohorts. Only TCR beta chains were sequenced in this cohort, and the absence of alpha or paired-chain data limited detectable features. According to a later analysis, TCR association rates differed among HLA loci, with DRB1 alleles showing the most associated TCRs and HLA-C alleles showing the fewest. In an earlier analysis of some 500 of the donors, most TCR beta V segments were observed in productive rearrangements about 87% or about 30% of the time, broadly matching IMGT annotations. A later analysis found that most CMV-associated TCR beta chains appeared HLA-restricted, with HLA associations seemingly driven largely by CMV exposure. Because HLA typing was unavailable for some donors at each locus, only the typed subset was used in association tests. Some IMGT-functional V segments, including TRBV6-2 and TRBV6-3, could not be distinguished by the 87-base-pair reads and were therefore excluded. In a later analysis, over 15,000 TCR beta sequences were associated with specific HLA alleles at a false discovery rate of 0.05.

The germline V gene gives CDR1 as SQVTM and CDR2 as ANQGSEA. Including the terminal cysteine and phenylalanine, the CDR3 comprises 14 residues. The kept DNA is CDR3 alone, 42 bases in frame from the first base. V was cut back by 1 base and J by 0 bases, leaving a gap of 6 bases between them. The sequence came from a girl aged 5 to 17 in good health and CMV-seropositive. The sequence is built from TRBV29-1 and TRBJ2-2, with no confidently assigned D gene. The sample was PBMCs. The DNA sequence is given as TGCAGCGTTGAAGCACAGCCGAACACCGGGGAGCTGTTTTTT. This sequence encodes CSVEAQPNTGELFF.